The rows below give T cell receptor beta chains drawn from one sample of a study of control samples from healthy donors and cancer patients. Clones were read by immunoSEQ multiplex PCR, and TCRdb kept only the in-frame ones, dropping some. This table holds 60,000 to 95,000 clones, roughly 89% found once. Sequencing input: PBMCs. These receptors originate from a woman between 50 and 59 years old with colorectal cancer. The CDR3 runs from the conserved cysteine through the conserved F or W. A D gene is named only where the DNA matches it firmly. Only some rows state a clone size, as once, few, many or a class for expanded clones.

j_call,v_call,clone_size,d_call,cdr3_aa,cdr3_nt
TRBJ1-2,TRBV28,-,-,CASSLVRAHGYTF,TGTGCCAGCAGTTTGGTGCGGGCTCATGGCTACACCTTC
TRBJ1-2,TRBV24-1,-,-,CATSDGDYWADYGYTF,TGTGCCACCAGTGATGGGGACTATTGGGCGGACTATGGCTACACCTTC
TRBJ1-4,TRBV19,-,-,CASSIGGTNEKLFF,TGTGCCAGTAGTATCGGGGGGACTAATGAAAAACTGTTTTTT
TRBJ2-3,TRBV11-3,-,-,CASSFGTSTQYF,TGTGCCAGCAGCTTCGGGACCTCTACGCAGTATTTT
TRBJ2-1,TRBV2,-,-,CASSGGFRDDNEQFF,TGTGCCAGCAGTGGCGGGTTTCGGGACGACAATGAGCAGTTCTTC
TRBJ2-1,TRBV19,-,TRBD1,CASSSGQGPYNEQFF,TGTGCCAGTAGTAGCGGACAGGGACCTTACAATGAGCAGTTCTTC
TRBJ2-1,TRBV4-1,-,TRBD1,CASSPRQGIDEQFF,TGCGCCAGCAGCCCTCGACAGGGTATTGATGAGCAGTTCTTC
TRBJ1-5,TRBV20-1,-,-,CSAGNNQPQHF,TGCAGTGCGGGTAACAATCAGCCCCAGCATTTT
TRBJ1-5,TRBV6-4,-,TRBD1,CASSDSRNRDRGDQPQHF,TGTGCCAGCAGTGACTCGAGGAACCGGGACAGGGGCGATCAGCCCCAGCATTTT
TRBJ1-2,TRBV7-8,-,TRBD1,CASSRMGDRDRGAYGYTF,TGTGCCAGCAGCCGCATGGGCGACCGGGACAGGGGGGCCTATGGCTACACCTTC
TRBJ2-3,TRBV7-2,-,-,CASSSLGPDTQYF,TGTGCCAGCAGCTCCCTAGGCCCAGATACGCAGTATTTT
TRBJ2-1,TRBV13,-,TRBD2,CASSPIGTRGYNEQFF,TGTGCCAGCAGCCCTATCGGGACTAGGGGTTACAATGAGCAGTTCTTC
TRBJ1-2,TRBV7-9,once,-,CASSPPRGSGYGYTF,TGTGCCAGCAGTCCGCCCCGTGGCAGCGGATATGGCTACACCTTC
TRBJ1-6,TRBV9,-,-,CASSVEGGGSPLHF,TGTGCCAGCAGCGTCGAGGGGGGCGGGTCACCCCTCCACTTT
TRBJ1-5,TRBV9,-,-,CASSVDGGNQPQHF,TGTGCCAGCAGCGTAGACGGTGGTAATCAGCCCCAGCATTTT
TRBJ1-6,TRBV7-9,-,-,CASSLGPGRNSPLHF,TGTGCCAGCAGCTTAGGCCCAGGGAGGAATTCACCCCTCCACTTT
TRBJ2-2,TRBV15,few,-,CATSRGGGGRGTGELFF,TGTGCCACCAGCAGAGGAGGAGGGGGGCGAGGCACCGGGGAGCTGTTTTTT
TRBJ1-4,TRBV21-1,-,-,CASSLEKLFF,TGTGCCAGCAGCCTGGAAAAACTGTTTTTT
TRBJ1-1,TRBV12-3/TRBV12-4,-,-,CASSLDKAYFF,TGTGCCAGCAGTTTAGACAAGGCATACTTCTTT
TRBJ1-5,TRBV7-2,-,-,CASSLGGAKNQPQHF,TGTGCCAGCAGCTTGGGAGGGGCGAAGAATCAGCCCCAGCATTTT
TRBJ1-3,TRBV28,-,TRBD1,CASRPQQGAPGNTIYF,TGTGCCAGCAGACCTCAACAGGGGGCGCCCGGAAACACCATATATTTT
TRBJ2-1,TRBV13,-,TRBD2,CASSSSTSGGANEQFF,TGTGCCAGCAGCTCCTCGACTAGCGGGGGGGCCAATGAGCAGTTCTTC
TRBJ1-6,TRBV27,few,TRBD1,CASRDSYNSPLHF,TGTGCCAGTCGGGACAGCTACAATTCACCCCTCCACTTT
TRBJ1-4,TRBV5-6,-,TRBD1,CASSQTKTGEGEKLFF,TGTGCCAGCAGCCAAACCAAAACAGGGGAGGGGGAAAAACTGTTTTTT
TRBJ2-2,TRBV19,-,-,CASTPLEANTGELFF,TGTGCCAGTACCCCCTTGGAGGCGAACACCGGGGAGCTGTTTTTT
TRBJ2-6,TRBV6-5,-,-,CASRIDSSGANVLTF,TGTGCCAGCAGGATTGATAGCTCTGGGGCCAACGTCCTGACTTTC
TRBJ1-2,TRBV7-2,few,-,CASSSPNYGYTF,TGTGCCAGCAGCTCACCTAACTATGGCTACACCTTC
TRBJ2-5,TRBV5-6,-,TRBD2,CASSPAGGEGTQYF,TGTGCCAGCAGCCCGGCGGGGGGGGAAGGGACCCAGTACTTC
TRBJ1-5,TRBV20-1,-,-,CSASSRGGNQPQHF,TGCAGTGCTAGTTCCAGGGGAGGTAATCAGCCCCAGCATTTT
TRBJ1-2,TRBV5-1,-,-,CASSVRGSYGYTF,TGCGCCAGCAGCGTCAGGGGTAGCTATGGCTACACCTTC